A single sample gave rise to the 20 T cell receptor beta chains below, sequenced in a study of CD8 T cells in ankylosing spondylitis. What these receptors recognize is not known. Study outcomes and limitations: A motif of 7 to 9 highly homologous TCR beta variants was seen as apparently characteristic of ankylosing spondylitis blood.

TCRdb re-derived calls from the 5' RACE reads in MiXCR, one entry per CDR3 protein. The repertoire consists of 350,000 to 550,000 distinct CDR3 sequences, with approximately 26% occurring once and the leading ten covering 0.89%. Sequenced: blood, either unsorted or a sorted T cell fraction (not recorded which). Receptors were obtained from a male donor with ankylosing spondylitis.

This clonotype was observed many times. DNA for the CDR3: TGTGCCAGCAGTTCCGGACTAGCGGGAGATAGTGAGCAGTTCTTC. Its protein product is CASSSGLAGDSEQFF. The rearrangement links TRBV7-6 to TRBJ2-1; 13 positions match TRBD2. V lost 6 bases and J lost 9; bases outside the gene matches: 8. Germline-derived CDR1 and CDR2 are SGHVS and FNYEAQ. This CDR3 is built from 15 residues.

The genes are TRBV7-2 and TRBJ2-3; D unclear. The CDR3 runs 13 residues. Germline V gene lookup returns CDR1 SGHTA and CDR2 FQGNSA. V lost 5 bases and J lost 6, with 12 bases in between. CDR3 DNA: TGTGCCAGCAGCCCTCCTGCCGTCGATACGCAGTATTTT. Its protein product is CASSPPAVDTQYF.

This rearrangement joins TRBV5-6 to TRBJ1-1; 7 bases line up with TRBD1. V dropped 1 base and J dropped 0; count of bases not matched to a gene: 3. Looked up from germline, CDR1 is SGHDT and CDR2 is YYEEEE. The CDR3 spans 15 residues. The CDR3 nucleotides read TGTGCCAGCAGCTTGCCCCAGGGGGTGAACACTGAAGCTTTCTTT. Its protein product is CASSLPQGVNTEAFF.

This clonotype was counted a few times. The chain links TRBV5-1 to TRBJ1-1, with a weak D call TRBD1 (5 bases). The CDR3 is made up of 15 amino acids. Per the germline V gene, CDR1 is SGHRS and CDR2 is YFSETQ. The V end lost 6 bases, the J end lost 1 base, and 16 bases lay between the germline ends. In nucleotides, the CDR3 is TGCGCCAGCACCCCCCGGGGGGTGAAGAACACTGAAGCTTTCTTT. Encoded protein: CASTPRGVKNTEAFF.

The chain combines TRBV5-1 with TRBJ2-3, with D perhaps TRBD1 (5 bases). Trimming shortened V by 5 bases and J by 1 base, and 17 bases separated the two germline ends. Germline CDR1 reads SGHRS; CDR2 reads YFSETQ. This CDR3 has 16 amino acids. In DNA form, the CDR3 reads TGCGCCAGCAGGGGTTTCCCGACACAGGGCACAGATACGCAGTATTTT. Its protein product is CASRGFPTQGTDTQYF.

This clonotype appeared a few times. The chain uses TRBV29-1 and TRBJ1-5; perhaps TRBD1 as D (5 bases). Trimming removed 4 bases from V and 5 bases from J, with 15 bases in between. Germline V gene sequence: CDR1 SQVTM, CDR2 ANQGSEA. CDR3 size: 14 residues. The CDR3 reads CSVASMGVDQPQHF. The DNA for the CDR3 is TGCAGCGTTGCGTCTATGGGGGTGGATCAGCCCCAGCATTTT. The variable domain in full, with the rest retrieved from reference TRBV29-1 and TRBJ1-5, is SAVISQKPSRDICQRGTSLTIQCQVDSQVTMMFWYRQQPGQSLTLIATANQGSEATYESGFVIDKFPISRPNLTFSTLTVSNMSPEDSSIYLCSVASMGVDQPQHFGDGTRLSIL.

This clonotype was counted between two and nine times. The chain joins TRBV21-1 to TRBJ1-2; the table calls TRBD1, which could not be checked here. TRBV21-1 corresponds to a pseudogene. The CDR3 has 12 residues. CDR3 DNA: TGTGCCGGCCATAGGGGGGCAGGTGGCTACACCTTC. This sequence encodes CAGHRGAGGYTF.

The genes are TRBV3-1 and TRBJ1-4; no clear D. Germline CDR1 reads LGHDT; CDR2 reads YNNKEL (reference sequence). CDR3 size: 15 residues. Trimming removed 1 base at V and 8 bases at J, with 14 bases between. This CDR3 reads CASSQAGDAGEKLFF. In DNA form, the CDR3 reads TGTGCCAGCAGCCAAGCTGGTGACGCTGGAGAAAAACTGTTTTTT.

V and J are TRBV5-1 and TRBJ2-1; D is perhaps TRBD2 (5 bases). The CDR3 loop spans 14 amino acids. Germline CDR1 reads SGHRS; CDR2 reads YFSETQ. V gave up 4 bases and J gave up 8 bases, with 16 bases separating them. CDR3 in amino acids: CASSPEGLGDEQFF. Written as DNA, the CDR3 is TGCGCCAGCAGCCCTGAAGGACTTGGGGATGAGCAGTTCTTC.

This clonotype was recorded a few times. The genes are TRBV5-1 and TRBJ2-4; D remains unclear. CDR1 is SGHRS, CDR2 YFSETQ, per germline. The CDR3 has 15 amino acids. V lost 2 bases to trimming and J lost 4 bases, with 13 bases between them. The CDR3, as DNA: TGCGCCAGCAGCTTTGTCTCGGGTGGGAAAAACATTCAGTACTTC. Amino acids: CASSFVSGGKNIQYF.

The rearrangement joins TRBV4-2 to TRBJ2-1; 12 bases are shared with TRBD2. The J segment lost 6 bases and the V segment lost 5 bases, leaving 5 bases of the junction unmatched. Per germline, CDR1 LGHNA and CDR2 YNFKEQ. This CDR3 region has 15 residues. CDR3 coding DNA: TGTGCCAGCAGCGGACGGACTAGCGGGATCAATGAGCAGTTCTTC. Translation: CASSGRTSGINEQFF.

This chain uses TRBV10-1 with TRBJ2-7, with D unresolved. V was trimmed by 3 bases and J by 4 bases, leaving 4 bases between them. The CDR3 extends over 11 amino acids. Germline lookup yields CDR1 WNHNN and CDR2 SYGVQD (reference sequence). The CDR3 DNA follows: TGCGCCAGCAGTGAACTGTACGAGCAGTACGTC. Translation: CASSELYEQYV.

This clonotype was counted between two and nine times. The chain has TRBV7-9 and TRBJ2-1, with a possible D match to TRBD1 (6 bases). CDR3 size: 13 residues. V gave up 5 bases and J gave up 6 bases, with 11 bases separating them. CDR1 is SEHNR and CDR2 is FQNEAQ in the germline V gene (reference sequence). Here the CDR3 DNA reads TGTGCCAGCAGCGCAGTAGGGGGCAATGAGCAGTTCTTC. Translated: CASSAVGGNEQFF.

This clonotype was observed at least ten times. The V and J genes are TRBV5-1 and TRBJ2-5; perhaps TRBD2 as D (5 bases). Per the germline V gene, CDR1 is SGHRS and CDR2 is YFSETQ. Trimming removed 3 bases from V and 3 bases from J, with 12 bases in between. CDR3 size: 14 residues. This CDR3 reads CASSSMGVEETQYF. CDR3 bases: TGCGCCAGCAGCTCTATGGGAGTTGAAGAGACCCAGTACTTC.

The genes are TRBV9 and TRBJ1-2; 8 bases map to TRBD1. V lost 3 bases to trimming and J lost 7 bases; unmatched junction nucleotides: 5. Per germline, CDR1 SGDLS and CDR2 YYNGEE. The CDR3 is 13 amino acids. The CDR3 nucleotides are TGTGCCAGCAGCGACCGGACAGGGACTGGCTACACCTTC. Translating it yields CASSDRTGTGYTF.

The chain employs TRBV7-2 and TRBJ2-7; 10 bases line up with TRBD2. V gave up 6 bases and J gave up 6 bases; unmatched junction bases: 8. The CDR3 loop spans 14 amino acids. Germline V gives CDR1 SGHTA, CDR2 FQGNSA. This chain's CDR3 is CASRATSGTGEQYV. CDR3 coding DNA: TGTGCCAGCAGGGCTACTAGCGGGACGGGCGAGCAGTACGTC.

DNA of the CDR3: TGTGCCAGCAGCTTTCACAGGGGAAACATGAACACTGAAGCTTTCTTT. It is translated as CASSFHRGNMNTEAFF. The chain carries TRBV5-6 and TRBJ1-1; TRBD1 aligns across 7 bases. Germline CDR1 is SGHDT and CDR2 is YYEEEE. The CDR3 runs 16 residues. With 2 bases clipped from V and 0 bases from J, the junction kept 7 bases outside the gene matches.

V and J are TRBV20-1 and TRBJ1-4; perhaps TRBD1 as D (5 bases). CDR1 DFQATT and CDR2 SNEGSKA come from the germline V gene (reference sequence). The length of the CDR3 is 15 residues. The V end was cut by 0 bases, the J end by 8 bases, with 16 bases between. The CDR3 loop reads CSARDLEWGQEKLFF. CDR3 sequence (DNA): TGCAGTGCTAGAGATCTAGAGTGGGGCCAAGAAAAACTGTTTTTT.

The rearrangement joins TRBV7-2 to TRBJ2-3, with D tentatively TRBD2 (6 bases). Trimming took 3 bases from V and 1 from J, leaving 11 bases between them. CDR3 length equals 15 residues. The V gene's germline CDR1 is SGHTA and CDR2 FQGNSA. CDR3 sequence (DNA): TGTGCCAGCAGCTTTCAAGCTAGCGGCACAGATACGCAGTATTTT. Protein: CASSFQASGTDTQYF.

The J gene is TRBJ1-1, the V gene TRBV14, with D possibly TRBD1 on 5 matching bases. This CDR3 spans 17 amino acids. Germline V gene lookup returns CDR1 SGHDN and CDR2 FVKESK. Trimming stripped 3 bases from V and 4 bases from J, with 21 bases between. The CDR3 loop is CASSHVFGDLWGTEAFF. Here the CDR3 DNA reads TGTGCCAGCAGCCATGTCTTTGGGGACCTTTGGGGCACTGAAGCTTTCTTT.